Given below is one TCR beta chain in context. Its target is unknown. This specimen belongs to a study of a mutant IDH1 vaccine in newly diagnosed glioma. Study information: The vaccination schedule gave patients eight doses in weeks 1, 3, 5, 7, 11, 15, 19 and 23.

Trimming cost V 4 bases and J 6 bases, with 13 bases left between them. The CDR3 extends over 13 amino acids. Germline-derived CDR1 and CDR2 are SGHRS and YFSETQ. Clones were sequenced by immunoSEQ multiplex PCR, and TCRdb holds only the in-frame ones, with some missing. The sample carries around 46,000 clones, around four fifths recorded once. Points from the study as a whole: Immune responses arising from the vaccine appeared in just under 95% of patients.

Time point: week 5, during vaccination. With topical imiquimod, each dose of the vaccine consisted of 300 ug of mutant IDH1 20-mer peptide. The chain couples TRBV5-1 to TRBJ1-1; unclear D gene. This TCR was sampled from a man in his fifties with glioma. Sequenced here: PBMCs, sampled from a glioma patient whose treatment included an IDH1 peptide vaccine. CDR3 coding DNA: TGCGCCAGCAGCCTGGATGGTGACGCTGAAGCTTTCTTT. Protein sequence: CASSLDGDAEAFF.